The 26 T cell receptor beta chains reported below all come from one sample, sequenced in a study of T cells in Graves' hyperthyroidism and ophthalmopathy. Authors of the study amplified TCR beta CDR3 regions from RNA transcripts. A first-round RT-PCR of the TCR CDR3 used the HTBI primer set. TCRdb re-analysed the multiplex PCR reads in MiXCR, keeping a single row per CDR3 protein. The data show hundreds of thousands of distinct CDR3 sequences, with roughly 17% seen just once and around 30% held by the top ten. Sequenced material: blood. The receptors stem from a woman in her late teens or twenties with Graves' ophthalmopathy.

The sample holds many counts of this clonotype. V usage is TRBV4-2 and J usage is TRBJ2-1; 9 bases line up with TRBD1. Germline V gene lookup returns CDR1 LGHNA and CDR2 YNFKEQ. This CDR3 has 15 residues. V lost 0 bases to trimming and J lost 12 bases; unmatched junction nucleotides: 9. The CDR3 bases are TGTGCCAGCAGCCAAGATGCAGGACAGGGGATCTTGCAGTTCTTC. Translated, it gives CASSQDAGQGILQFF.

The sample holds many counts of this clonotype. The chain combines TRBV20-1 with TRBJ2-3, with D possibly matching TRBD2 (5 bases). CDR1 and CDR2 from the germline V gene are DFQATT and SNEGSKA (reference sequence). V was shortened by 4 bases and J by 3 bases, with 14 bases between the two germline ends. This CDR3 spans 14 amino acids. CDR3 in DNA: TGCAGTGCTACAACGCCGGGAAAAACAGATACGCAGTATTTT. Protein sequence: CSATTPGKTDTQYF.

This clonotype was seen ten or more times. The V gene is TRBV11-2, the J gene TRBJ2-7; 8 bases map to TRBD2. CDR1 and CDR2 (germline): SGHAT, FQNNGV. V shed 5 bases, J shed 2 bases, and the junction held 8 bases outside the gene matches. The CDR3 length is 15 residues. The CDR3 DNA follows: TGTGCCAGCAGCGTAAGCGGGGGAATACCCTACGAGCAGTACTTC. Protein product: CASSVSGGIPYEQYF. Full variable domain (missing parts from reference TRBV11-2 and TRBJ2-7): EAGVAQSPRYKIIEKRQSVAFWCNPISGHATLYWYQQILGQGPKLLIQFQNNGVVDDSQLPKDRFSAERLKGVDSTLKIQPAKLEDSAVYLCASSVSGGIPYEQYFGPGTRLTVT.

In this sample, this clonotype turned up many times. The chain couples TRBV7-2 to TRBJ2-1; TRBD1 is a possible D gene (6 bases). CDR3 size: 17 residues. The V gene's germline CDR1 is SGHTA and CDR2 FQGNSA. Trimming pared 1 base from V and 4 bases from J, leaving 17 bases between. CDR3 loop: CASSLGTVSVRYNEQFF. As DNA, the CDR3 is TGTGCCAGCAGCTTAGGGACAGTCTCAGTCCGATACAATGAGCAGTTCTTC.

This clonotype was seen repeatedly, ten times or more. The chain links TRBV19 to TRBJ2-5; 10 bases agree with TRBD1. Germline V lookup: CDR1 LNHDA, CDR2 SQIVND (reference sequence). V lost 7 bases to trimming and J lost 6 bases; unmatched junction nucleotides: 14. The CDR3 contains 16 residues. This CDR3 reads CASITLVTGGKKTQYF. CDR3 DNA: TGTGCCAGTATTACCCTTGTGACAGGGGGCAAAAAGACCCAGTACTTC.

This clonotype was detected many times. The chain couples TRBV6-1 to TRBJ2-7; 11 positions agree with TRBD2. Germline trimming cut 5 bases from V and 6 bases from J; bases unmatched to any gene: 9. Germline V gives CDR1 MNHNS, CDR2 SASEGT. This CDR3 comprises 15 residues. The CDR3 sequence: CASSRGLAESLEQYF. The CDR3 DNA reads as TGTGCCAGCAGTAGGGGACTAGCGGAATCCCTCGAGCAGTACTTC.

This clonotype showed up many times. The rearrangement joins TRBV5-8 to TRBJ2-7; D might be TRBD1 (8 bases). Germline V lookup: CDR1 SGHTS, CDR2 YDEGEE. The CDR3 runs 15 residues. Trimming left V 4 bases short and J 5 bases short, with 19 bases between. The CDR3 DNA sequence: TGTGCCAGCAGCCACAGCGGGACAGGTGTTCACGAGCAGTACTTC. This codes for CASSHSGTGVHEQYF.

The V call is TRBV20-1, the J call TRBJ2-3; D is unresolved. Trimming cost V 0 bases and J 2 bases, with 6 bases left between them. Germline-derived CDR1 and CDR2 are DFQATT and SNEGSKA (reference sequence). The CDR3 runs 13 residues. The CDR3 loop reads CSARDPFTDTQYF. CDR3 DNA: TGCAGTGCTAGAGATCCTTTCACAGATACGCAGTATTTT.

The rearrangement joins TRBV20-1 to TRBJ2-6; no clear D. CDR1 DFQATT and CDR2 SNEGSKA come from the germline V gene (reference sequence). This CDR3 is 14 amino acids long. With 3 bases removed from V and 1 base from J, the gap between germline ends came to 7 bases. The CDR3 DNA is TGCAGTGCTAGCGTTTTGTCTGGGGCCAACGTCCTGACTTTC. Protein sequence: CSASVLSGANVLTF.

This clonotype has a count of ten or more. The chain combines TRBV5-1 with TRBJ2-3, with TRBD1 matching over 7 bases. Germline loops: CDR1 SGHRS, CDR2 YFSETQ. V shed 0 bases, J shed 6 bases, and the junction held 7 bases outside the gene matches. The CDR3 length is 15 residues. The CDR3 reads CASSLVGQGVDTQYF. The CDR3 DNA reads TGCGCCAGCAGCTTGGTAGGTCAGGGGGTCGATACGCAGTATTTT. The full variable domain, in which reference TRBV5-1 and TRBJ2-3 provide the parts outside the CDR3, is KAGVTQTPRYLIKTRGQQVTLSCSPISGHRSVSWYQQTPGQGLQFLFEYFSETQRNKGNFPGRFSGRQFSNSRSEMNVSTLELGDSALYLCASSLVGQGVDTQYFGPGTRLTVL.

In this sample, this clonotype turned up many times. In nucleotides, the CDR3 is TGCAGTGCAGACCCCCCGGGACATTATGGCTACACCTTC. This codes for CSADPPGHYGYTF. The genes are TRBV20-1 and TRBJ1-2; D possibly corresponds to TRBD1 (6 bases). The germline V gene has CDR1 DFQATT and CDR2 SNEGSKA (reference sequence). The CDR3 contains 13 residues. Trimming took off 6 bases at V and 5 bases at J, with 16 bases between the two ends.

This clonotype was observed many times. The chain couples TRBV3-1 to TRBJ1-6; D perhaps matches TRBD1 (6 bases). CDR3 length equals 14 residues. The ends were cut back, 4 bases at V and 6 bases at J, with 10 bases in the middle. Germline CDR1 reads LGHDT; CDR2 reads YNNKEL (reference sequence). Here the CDR3 reads CASSPGTSNSPLHF. CDR3 bases: TGTGCCAGCAGCCCCGGGACATCTAATTCACCCCTCCACTTT.

In the case of this clonotype: A read error may be the cause here, since a much bigger clone is one base away. The J gene is TRBJ1-2, the V gene TRBV5-1; D is perhaps TRBD1 (6 bases). There are 14 residues in the CDR3. From germline, CDR1 is SGHRS and CDR2 YFSETQ. The V end lost 1 base, the J end lost 8 bases, and 15 bases lay between the germline ends. The CDR3 DNA follows: TGCGCCAGCAGCTTGATAGGGGGGAATCGGGGCTACACCTTC. Translation gives CASSLIGGNRGYTF.

Points on this clonotype: It may be a read error: a sequence one base away is much more abundant. The chain employs TRBV20-1 and TRBJ1-2; a possible D gene is TRBD1 (5 bases). Germline V gives CDR1 DFQATT, CDR2 SNEGSKA (reference sequence). V lost 5 bases and J lost 6, with 10 bases in between. The CDR3 length is 11 residues. CDR3 residues: CSAGGRNGYTF. Written as DNA, the CDR3 is TGCAGTGCTGGGGGGAGGAATGGCTACACCTTC.

This clonotype has ten or more counts. This rearrangement joins TRBV2 to TRBJ2-4; D perhaps matches TRBD1 (5 bases). The V end lost 4 bases, the J end lost 1 base, and 14 bases lay between the germline ends. CDR1 SNHLY and CDR2 FYNNEI come from the germline V gene. This CDR3 region has 16 residues. The DNA for the CDR3 is TGTGCCAGCAGTGGACAGACACTCATCGCCAAAAACATTCAGTACTTC. It codes for CASSGQTLIAKNIQYF.

In its sample, this clonotype was seen many times. This rearrangement joins TRBV7-3 to TRBJ2-1; D is perhaps TRBD1 (5 bases). The CDR3 has 16 residues. Looked up from germline, CDR1 is SGHTA and CDR2 is FQGTGA. Deletions cut 1 base from V and 0 bases from J, with 10 bases between. The DNA for the CDR3 is TGTGCCAGCAGCTTAATTCAGGGCAGCTCCTACAATGAGCAGTTCTTC. Protein product: CASSLIQGSSYNEQFF.

V and J are TRBV20-1 and TRBJ2-1, with 7 bases that match TRBD2. Germline V lookup: CDR1 DFQATT, CDR2 SNEGSKA (reference sequence). The CDR3 has 14 residues. Losses at the gene ends were 3 bases for V and 3 bases for J; bases not matched to a gene: 5. Here the CDR3 reads CSASSGTNYNEQFF. The CDR3 nucleotides are TGCAGTGCTAGCTCCGGGACTAACTACAATGAGCAGTTCTTC.

This clonotype was seen many times. V gene TRBV10-3 combines with J gene TRBJ2-3; 9 bases are shared with TRBD2. Germline CDR1 and CDR2: ENHRY and SYGVKD. V dropped 4 bases and J dropped 5; count of bases not matched to a gene: 7. The CDR3 length is 15 residues. As DNA, the CDR3 is TGTGCCATCAGTGTCCAGCGGGAGGAAGTAGATACGCAGTATTTT. Translation gives CAISVQREEVDTQYF.

This clonotype was picked up a small number of times. This may stem from a read error, because a much larger clone lies one nucleotide away. The V call is TRBV18, the J call TRBJ2-1; D is ambiguous. Germline V gene lookup returns CDR1 KGHSH and CDR2 LQKENI. The CDR3 is 11 residues long. The CDR3 loop reads CASPPQGGQFF. The CDR3 DNA follows: TGTGCCAGCCCACCACAAGGTGGGCAGTTCTTC.

This clonotype was detected only a few times. The V call is TRBV6-1, the J call TRBJ1-4; TRBD1 matches 9 bases. This CDR3 region has 15 residues. Per the germline V gene, CDR1 is MNHNS and CDR2 is SASEGT. V gave up 3 bases and J gave up 7 bases; unmatched junction bases: 6. This CDR3 is CASSDPGQGIEKLFF. The CDR3 bases are TGTGCCAGCAGTGACCCGGGACAGGGAATTGAAAAACTGTTTTTT.

The V and J genes are TRBV7-9 and TRBJ1-6; D gene ambiguous. This CDR3 spans 16 amino acids. Trimming pared 3 bases from V and 6 bases from J, leaving 15 bases between. CDR1 is SEHNR and CDR2 is FQNEAQ in the germline V gene (reference sequence). In DNA form, the CDR3 reads TGTGCCAGCAGCTTGAGTGCAGGATTCCTTAATTCACCCCTCCACTTT. Translating gives CASSLSAGFLNSPLHF. The whole variable domain, remainder taken from reference TRBV7-9 and TRBJ1-6, is DTGVSQNPRHKITKRGQNVTFRCDPISEHNRLYWYRQTLGQGPEFLTYFQNEAQLEKSRLLSDRFSAERPKGSFSTLEIQRTEQGDSAMYLCASSLSAGFLNSPLHFGNGTRLTVT.

This clonotype has at least ten counts. The chain has TRBV7-8 and TRBJ2-1; TRBD1 is a possible D gene (5 bases). V was pared by 5 bases and J by 5 bases, with 10 bases between. The CDR3 runs to 13 residues. CDR1 and CDR2 from the germline V gene are SGHVS and FQNEAQ. Written as DNA, the CDR3 is TGTGCCAGCAGCCAGGGCGTCGACAATGAGCAGTTCTTC. The encoded protein is CASSQGVDNEQFF.

The rearrangement uses TRBV11-2 and TRBJ2-5; D perhaps matches TRBD2 (6 bases). Trimming removed 1 base at V and 9 bases at J, with 12 bases between. Germline values: CDR1 SGHAT, CDR2 FQNNGV. The CDR3 loop spans 13 amino acids. The CDR3 reads CASSLGRREAQYF. DNA of the CDR3: TGTGCCAGCAGCTTAGGGAGGAGGGAGGCCCAGTACTTC.

This chain joins TRBV19 and TRBJ1-5; TRBD1 agrees at 9 bases. Germline V lookup: CDR1 LNHDA, CDR2 SQIVND (reference sequence). CDR3 size: 15 residues. V trimming: 4 bases; J trimming: 7 bases; junction bases outside the gene matches: 8. As DNA, the CDR3 is TGTGCCAGTAGTACTCCGACAGGGGGGGGACAGCCCCAGCATTTT. This gives the protein CASSTPTGGGQPQHF.

In its sample, this clonotype was seen a few times. Given a much more abundant clone one base away, this may be a read error. The chain links TRBV7-3 to TRBJ2-5; a weak D match, TRBD1 (5 bases). The CDR3 extends over 13 amino acids. Germline values: CDR1 SGHTA, CDR2 FQGTGA. Between the trimmed V and J ends, which lost 5 bases and 7 bases, there was a span of 14 bases. The CDR3 coding sequence is TGTGCCAGCAGCCCCGCCCCTAGGGGGACCCAGTACTTC. Translation: CASSPAPRGTQYF.

In this sample, this clonotype turned up many times. This sequence joins TRBV10-3 and TRBJ2-5; D might be TRBD2 (5 bases). The V end was cut by 2 bases, the J end by 5 bases, with 6 bases between. The CDR3 is 12 amino acids. The germline gives CDR1 ENHRY, CDR2 SYGVKD. The CDR3 sequence is CAISETGETQYF. CDR3 DNA sequence: TGTGCCATCAGTGAGACGGGGGAGACCCAGTACTTC.